This TCR beta chain was captured in a study of blood T cells in healthy people across ages (dated by TCRdb to between 2015 and 2016). Background on the whole study: In model experiments, template switching captured about one uniquely barcoded TCR beta cDNA molecule for every two T cells. To track age-related changes in TCR beta repertoire diversity, the study relied on deep sequencing normalized with unique cDNA molecular identifiers. Donors were grouped into four age groups: young (average roughly 17 years), middle-aged (39), aged (approximately 58) and long-lived (roughly 80). The study analyzed two additional independent replicas of 1 million unique cDNA reads from the same blood draw for two donors, one aged 18 to 29 and one aged 80 or older. Donors of different ages were randomly distributed across sequencing lanes to avoid experimental bias. What the authors observed across the whole study: As age increased, observed TCR beta diversity per million T cells dropped in a roughly linear way, and a significant reduction was already evident by age around 41. Because the CMV infection status of the donors was unknown, age-related changes in expanded clonotypes may potentially have been confounded. Estimates of total diversity based on one million sequenced T cells were considered lower bounds and underestimates. Compared with the aged group, more naive CD4+ T cells, fewer expanded clones and increased TCR diversity were shown by the long-lived group, suggesting age selection. Conclusive comparison of naive and antigen-experienced compartments was prevented by the profiling of bulk unsorted PBMCs. A strong correlation was found between observed TCR beta diversity and the percentage of naive T cells measured by flow cytometry.

The 39 donors, aged roughly 6 to 90 years, were systemically healthy Caucasian individuals from Russia. Roughly 9 milliliters of peripheral blood were drawn from each donor into EDTA-treated Vacutainer tubes. Ficoll-Paque density-gradient centrifugation was used to isolate PBMCs, with at least 6.5 million obtained per sample. Total RNA was extracted from PBMCs with Trizol reagent, with at least 6 micrograms obtained per sample. For every donor, an aliquot of PBMCs went through flow cytometry to measure the percentages of naive CD45RAhigh/CD27high T cells. The CDR3 holds 14 amino acids from the cysteine to the phenylalanine. The retained sequence is limited to the CDR3, 42 bases, with the frame set at the first base. Trimming removed 4 bases from V and 5 bases from J, leaving 9 bases between the germline ends. Per the germline V gene, MNHEY is the CDR1 and SVGEGT is the CDR2. Comment on this clonotype: This clone's antigen is unknown. No qualities accompany the bases; no much larger clone lies one base away.

The library was made by 5' RACE. TCRdb names Illumina HiSeq 2500 as the instrument used. A second PCR of roughly 6 to 11 cycles was run with a J-beta primer mix and a sample-barcoded 5' primer. A unique molecular identifier was introduced onto each TCR beta cDNA molecule by a template-switch 5' adaptor carrying 12 random nucleotides. At least 2.5 million CDR3-containing paired-end reads were obtained from each sample. All of the RNA was converted into first-strand cDNA using the Mint cDNA synthesis kit, with a TRBC-specific oligonucleotide serving as the primer. Following uracil-DNA glycosylase treatment, a first 18-cycle PCR with universal primers M1SS and BC2_uni_R was performed on all cDNA. The study's processing was this. Normalization of each sample was performed by random selection of 1 million high-quality reads, each carrying a distinct molecular identifier. Reads with shared molecular identifiers were discarded instead of being binned into consensus sequences. MiTCR, set to a Q25 quality threshold and the strictest error-elimination algorithm, was used for CDR3 identification, clonotype clustering and error correction. A nonparametric unseen species model with Euler transformation was used to estimate lower-bound total TCR beta diversity. The public reads were reprocessed in TCRdb via fastp at Q25 and MiXCR, keeping in-frame beta chains. Merged by CDR3 protein, the rows form single entries marked with the most common genes and DNA. TCRdb assigned the V and J calls; the authors' analysis was not used. The sample records roughly 500,000 distinct CDR3 sequences, approximately 25% of which are singletons. Approximately 17% of the sample rests with the top ten.

The clonotype comes from a woman aged 70-85 years in good health. The chain is made from TRBV6-2 or TRBV6-3 and TRBJ1-6; the D gene is not confidently resolved. The sample consisted of blood. The DNA sequence is TGTGCCAGCAGTTCGGTCCGCAATAATTCACCCCTCCACTTT. Protein translation: CASSSVRNNSPLHF.